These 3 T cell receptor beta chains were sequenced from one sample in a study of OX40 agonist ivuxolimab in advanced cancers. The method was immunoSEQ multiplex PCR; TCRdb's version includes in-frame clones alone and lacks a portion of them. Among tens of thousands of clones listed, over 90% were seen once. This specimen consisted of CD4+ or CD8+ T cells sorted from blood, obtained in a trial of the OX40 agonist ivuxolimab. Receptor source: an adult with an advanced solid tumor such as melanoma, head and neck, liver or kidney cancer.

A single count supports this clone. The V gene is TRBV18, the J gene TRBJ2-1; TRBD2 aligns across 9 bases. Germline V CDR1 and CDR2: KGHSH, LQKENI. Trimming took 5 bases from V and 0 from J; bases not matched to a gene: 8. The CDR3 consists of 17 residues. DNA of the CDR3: TGTGCCAGCTCAAGCAGCGGGGGGTTAAGCTCCTACAATGAGCAGTTCTTC. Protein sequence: CASSSSGGLSSYNEQFF.

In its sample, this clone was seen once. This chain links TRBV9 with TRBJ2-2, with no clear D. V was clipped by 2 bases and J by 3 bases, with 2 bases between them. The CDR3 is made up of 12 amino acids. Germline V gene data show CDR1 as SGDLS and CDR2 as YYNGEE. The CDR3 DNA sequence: TGTGCCAGCAGCGTTGACACCGGGGAGCTGTTTTTT. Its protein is CASSVDTGELFF. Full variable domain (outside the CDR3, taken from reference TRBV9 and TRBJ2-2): DSGVTQTPKHLITATGQRVTLRCSPRSGDLSVYWYQQSLDQGLQFLIQYYNGEERAKGNILERFSAQQFPDLHSELNLSSLELGDSALYFCASSVDTGELFFGEGSRLTVL.

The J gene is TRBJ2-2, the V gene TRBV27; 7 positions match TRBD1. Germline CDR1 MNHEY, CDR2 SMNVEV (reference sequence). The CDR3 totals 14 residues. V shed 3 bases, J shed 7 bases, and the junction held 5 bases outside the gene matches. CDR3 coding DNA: TGTGCCAGCAGTTTGACAGGGTCCGGCGGGGAGCTGTTTTTT. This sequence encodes CASSLTGSGGELFF.